This TCR beta chain was profiled in a study of blood T cell repertoires in COVID-19. V lost 5 bases and J lost 5; bases outside the gene matches: 8. The CDR3 has 14 residues. Germline V lookup: CDR1 SEHNR, CDR2 FQNEAQ (reference sequence). Original processing notes: Quantification of nucleated cells was approximated via reference gene primer amplification. Sequenced by immunoSEQ multiplex PCR; TCRdb stores in-frame clones only, minus some. That table gives V, J and clone size, and the DNA gave D and trimming. The sample lists around 150,000 clones, around 80% occurring once. The sequence came from a human donor in a cohort sampled during active COVID-19. The material sequenced was peripheral blood. The rearrangement uses TRBV7-9 and TRBJ2-7; TRBD1 matches 8 bases. The CDR3, as DNA: TGTGCCAGCAGCCCCCGGACAGGGATTGACGAGCAGTACTTC. Protein sequence: CASSPRTGIDEQYF.